The sequence of this T cell receptor beta chain was determined in a study of regulatory T cells in long-lasting Graves disease. The time point denotes: newly diagnosed GD, antithyroid drugs for less than 3 months. There was RNA extracted from PBMCs, and the TCR library was made from it. Germline lookup yields CDR1 SGDLS and CDR2 YYNGEE. V was shortened by 4 bases and J by 2 bases, with 8 bases between the two germline ends. The CDR3 runs 13 residues. This clonotype has at least ten counts. Arm-PCR of CDR3 regions and iRepertoire HTBI primers were the basis on which TCR beta libraries were built. TCRdb re-analysed the multiplex PCR reads in MiXCR, keeping a single row per CDR3 protein. Seen here are 350,000 to 550,000 distinct CDR3 sequences, 14% observed once, and the top ten hold around a sixth. The sample was also linked to a second study, of T cells in Graves' hyperthyroidism and ophthalmopathy.

This receptor was identified in a woman aged 45 to 65 with Graves disease. V usage is TRBV9 and J usage is TRBJ2-3; no clear D gene. Sample: peripheral blood mononuclear cells (PBMCs), taken at new diagnosis, from a patient treated with antithyroid drugs. CDR3: CASSPQNTDTQYF. CDR3 in DNA: TGTGCCAGCAGCCCCCAGAACACAGATACGCAGTATTTT. Full variable domain (outside the CDR3, taken from reference TRBV9 and TRBJ2-3): DSGVTQTPKHLITATGQRVTLRCSPRSGDLSVYWYQQSLDQGLQFLIQYYNGEERAKGNILERFSAQQFPDLHSELNLSSLELGDSALYFCASSPQNTDTQYFGPGTRLTVL.